This is a list of T cell receptor beta chains from one sample in a study of memory CD4+ T cells and cytomegalovirus serostatus. Libraries were prepared by immunoSEQ multiplex PCR; TCRdb keeps only in-frame clonotypes and omits some of them. The profile shows under 85,000 clones, approximately 78% of them singletons. Sequenced input: memory CD4+ T cells from blood. The source of these receptors is an adult in good health and CMV-seropositive. The CDR3 runs from the conserved cysteine through the conserved F or W. A D gene is named only where the DNA matches it firmly. The size field is filled for only some rows; it gives once, few, many or a size class.

>TRBJ2-3|-|-|TRBV7-2
CASIGRGSDTQYF
TGTGCCAGCATTGGTAGGGGCTCAGATACGCAGTATTTT
>TRBJ2-1|TRBD2|-|TRBV5-4
CASSLAPSGAGGYNEQFF
TGTGCCAGCAGCTTGGCGCCCAGTGGAGCGGGAGGATACAATGAGCAGTTCTTC
>TRBJ1-1|TRBD1|-|TRBV29-1
CSAAWDRQNPGAFF
TGCAGCGCCGCCTGGGACAGACAAAATCCTGGGGCTTTCTTT
>TRBJ2-7|-|once|TRBV12-2
CASRPRDRSYEQYF
TGTGCAAGTCGCCCCCGGGACCGCAGCTACGAGCAGTACTTC
>TRBJ1-1|TRBD1|-|TRBV5-4
CASSFSASGTGGARPTAFF
TGTGCCAGCAGCTTTAGCGCCTCCGGGACAGGGGGCGCAAGGCCTACAGCTTTCTTT
>TRBJ2-5|TRBD2|-|TRBV5-4
CASSPAGSGRAGGETQYF
TGTGCCAGCAGCCCCGCGGGGAGCGGGAGGGCCGGGGGGGAGACCCAGTACTTC
>TRBJ2-3|TRBD2|-|TRBV19
CARLPPGGDTTDTQYF
TGTGCCAGGCTCCCCCCCGGGGGGGACACCACAGATACGCAGTATTTT
>TRBJ1-2|-|-|TRBV30
CAWNTNQGIRYTF
TGTGCCTGGAATACAAACCAGGGGATTCGCTACACCTTC
>TRBJ1-1|-|once|TRBV7-9
CASSHSGGGKGTEAFF
TGTGCCAGCAGCCATTCTGGGGGCGGAAAGGGCACTGAAGCTTTCTTT
>TRBJ1-4|-|-|TRBV7-2
CASSLRREKLFF
TGTGCCAGCAGCTTGAGGCGCGAAAAACTGTTTTTT
>TRBJ1-2|TRBD1|-|TRBV18
CASSPNRGDYGYTF
TGTGCCAGCTCACCAAACAGGGGGGACTATGGCTACACCTTC
>TRBJ1-1|-|-|TRBV27
CASRRGGNTEAFF
TGTGCCAGCAGACGGGGGGGGAACACTGAAGCTTTCTTT
>TRBJ2-3|TRBD2|once|TRBV10-2
CASSDASGRADTQYF
TGCGCCAGCAGTGACGCGAGCGGGAGGGCAGATACGCAGTATTTT
>TRBJ2-3|TRBD1|-|TRBV7-8
CASSLDRGSDTQYF
TGTGCCAGCAGCTTGGACAGGGGCTCCGATACGCAGTATTTT
>TRBJ2-1|TRBD2|-|TRBV9
CASSVVIAGVDEQFF
TGTGCCAGCAGCGTAGTGATAGCGGGAGTTGATGAGCAGTTCTTC
>TRBJ2-5|-|-|TRBV11-2
CASSQQLQETQYF
TGTGCCAGCAGCCAACAGCTCCAAGAGACCCAGTACTTC
>TRBJ2-3|-|-|TRBV2
CASSEALGFRDTQYF
TGTGCCAGCAGTGAAGCTTTGGGGTTTCGAGATACGCAGTATTTT
>TRBJ1-4|TRBD1|-|TRBV18
CASSASGTGDEKLFF
TGTGCCAGCTCAGCCTCCGGGACAGGGGATGAAAAACTGTTTTTT
>TRBJ2-6|-|-|TRBV19
CASSSRPSGANVLTF
TGTGCCAGTAGTTCCCGGCCCTCTGGGGCCAACGTCCTGACTTTC
>TRBJ2-3|-|-|TRBV11-3
CASSSPPSTDTQYF
TGTGCCAGCAGCTCCCCTCCTAGCACAGATACGCAGTATTTT
>TRBJ2-5|TRBD2|-|TRBV5-1
CASSPESGGFETQYF
TGCGCCAGCAGTCCGGAGAGCGGGGGATTTGAGACCCAGTACTTC
>TRBJ2-1|-|-|TRBV12-5
CASGLVLSEQVYNEQFF
TGTGCTAGTGGTTTGGTACTTAGCGAACAAGTCTACAATGAGCAGTTCTTC
>TRBJ2-5|TRBD1|-|TRBV18
CASSRGQQETQYF
TGTGCCAGCTCACGGGGACAGCAAGAGACCCAGTACTTC
>TRBJ1-2|-|once|TRBV2
CASSENNYGYTF
TGTGCCAGCAGTGAAAACAACTATGGCTACACCTTC
>TRBJ1-2|-|many|TRBV20-1
CSARDLDRYTF
TGCAGTGCTAGAGATCTGGACCGCTACACCTTC
>TRBJ1-4|TRBD1|-|TRBV19
CASSIWTGGTEKLFF
TGTGCCAGTAGTATCTGGACAGGAGGGACTGAAAAACTGTTTTTT
>TRBJ2-6|-|-|TRBV5-1
CASSLRPGEPPSSGANVLTF
TGCGCCAGCAGCTTGCGCCCTGGGGAACCTCCCAGCTCTGGGGCCAACGTCCTGACTTTC
>TRBJ1-4|-|-|TRBV18
CASSPLRQASNEKLFF
TGTGCCAGCTCACCACTTCGACAGGCATCTAATGAAAAACTGTTTTTT
>TRBJ1-2|-|-|TRBV5-1
CASSRTTVNYGYTF
TGCGCCAGCAGCCGCACGACAGTTAACTATGGCTACACCTTC
>TRBJ1-1|-|-|TRBV18
CASSRTGNTEAFF
TGTGCCAGCTCACGCACAGGGAACACTGAAGCTTTCTTT
>TRBJ2-1|-|-|TRBV4-3
CASSQDPGSNEQFF
TGCGCCAGCAGCCAAGACCCCGGGTCCAATGAGCAGTTCTTC
>TRBJ2-1|-|-|TRBV29-1
CSVEDQGPIIPFF
TGCAGCGTTGAAGATCAAGGGCCTATCATCCCGTTCTTC
>TRBJ2-2|-|-|TRBV7-9
CASSQGGTGELFF
TGTGCCAGCAGCCAGGGAGGCACCGGGGAGCTGTTTTTT
>TRBJ1-2|-|-|TRBV7-9
CASTSRSSPYGYTF
TGTGCCAGCACCTCTCGCTCTTCACCCTATGGCTACACCTTC
>TRBJ1-4|-|-|TRBV25-1
CATATQGATNEKLFF
TGTGCCACCGCGACCCAGGGAGCAACTAATGAAAAACTGTTTTTT
>TRBJ1-1|-|few|TRBV9
CASSVVLVGNTEAFF
TGTGCCAGCAGCGTAGTTTTAGTAGGGAACACTGAAGCTTTCTTT
>TRBJ2-1|TRBD2|-|TRBV14
CASSPSGRRYNEQFF
TGTGCCAGCAGCCCTAGCGGGAGAAGGTACAATGAGCAGTTCTTC
>TRBJ1-5|-|-|TRBV7-2
CASSLSFSTSNQPQHF
TGTGCCAGCAGCTTATCCTTTTCCACGAGCAATCAGCCCCAGCATTTT
>TRBJ2-1|-|-|TRBV20-1
CSARTTYEQFF
TGCAGTGCGCGGACGACGTATGAGCAGTTCTTC
>TRBJ1-1|-|medium-sized|TRBV9
CASNRKVGHQNTEAFF
TGTGCCAGCAACCGTAAAGTGGGACACCAGAACACTGAAGCTTTCTTT
>TRBJ2-2|-|-|TRBV10-2
CASRVTTNTGELFF
TGCGCCAGCAGAGTGACTACGAACACCGGGGAGCTGTTTTTT
>TRBJ1-2|-|few|TRBV5-4
CASSLDINYGYTF
TGTGCCAGCAGCCTGGACATAAACTATGGCTACACCTTC
>TRBJ2-2|-|-|TRBV5-4
CASSWSQTGELFF
TGTGCCAGCAGCTGGTCACAGACCGGGGAGCTGTTTTTT
>TRBJ1-6|-|few|TRBV2
CASTGGWGNSPLHF
TGTGCCAGCACTGGGGGGTGGGGGAATTCACCCCTCCACTTT
>TRBJ2-5|TRBD1|-|TRBV7-2
CASSPSPTGWETQYF
TGTGCCAGCAGCCCCTCTCCGACAGGGTGGGAGACCCAGTACTTC